A selection of T cell receptor beta chains follows, all from one sample in a study of blood T cell repertoires in COVID-19. Here immunoSEQ multiplex PCR was the method, and the copy in TCRdb shows in-frame clones only, minus some. The data contain about 250,000 clones, roughly 86% of them seen just once; the ten biggest clones take up roughly 1.6%. The sample was peripheral blood. The receptors stem from a woman aged 55-70 years who had recovered from COVID-19. CDR3s include the opening cysteine and the closing phenylalanine or tryptophan. Each record gives: V gene, CDR3 protein.

v_gene: TRBV2; CDR3aa: CASSPEQELYEQYF
v_gene: TRBV4-2; CDR3aa: CASSQGVEGVGYGYTF
v_gene: TRBV9; CDR3aa: CASSVGLRDTGELFF
v_gene: TRBV20-1; CDR3aa: CSGASGNEQFF
v_gene: TRBV5-1; CDR3aa: CASSLLVGRTGDSYEQYF
v_gene: TRBV19; CDR3aa: CASSMQGYGYTF
v_gene: TRBV5-7; CDR3aa: CASSFSFNEQGLTEAFF
v_gene: TRBV10-3; CDR3aa: CAITPDRQNTGELFF
v_gene: TRBV5-1; CDR3aa: CASSLGGDRIADTQYF
v_gene: TRBV18; CDR3aa: CARGPGYRRLSNQPQHF
v_gene: TRBV2; CDR3aa: CASGDLTDTQYF
v_gene: TRBV7-2; CDR3aa: CASSLDGGGAYEQYF
v_gene: TRBV5-6; CDR3aa: CASSLFPGSNQPQHF
v_gene: TRBV5-1; CDR3aa: CASSLGTGAEAFF
v_gene: TRBV7-2; CDR3aa: CASSPRGGGATDTQYF
v_gene: TRBV5-3; CDR3aa: CARSNSLPSGGYNEQFF
v_gene: TRBV6-5; CDR3aa: CASSYTQGSEAFF
v_gene: TRBV7-9; CDR3aa: CASSPSGASGNTIYF
v_gene: TRBV20-1; CDR3aa: CSASRGVYEQYF
v_gene: TRBV28; CDR3aa: CASSLTGNLNEKLFF
v_gene: TRBV18; CDR3aa: CASSLTGNYGYTF
v_gene: TRBV4-3; CDR3aa: CASSQNAGQYTEAFF
v_gene: TRBV6-5; CDR3aa: CASKRQGYSNQPQHF
v_gene: TRBV7-9; CDR3aa: CASSLGGPDQPQHF
v_gene: TRBV9; CDR3aa: CASSGASGVSTDTQYF
v_gene: TRBV28; CDR3aa: CAWGRGSEKLFF
v_gene: TRBV10-3; CDR3aa: CAISSPGLAGGAETQYF
v_gene: TRBV7-2; CDR3aa: CASSLRRGTTEAFF
v_gene: TRBV23-1; CDR3aa: CASSQSDRKVDGYTF
v_gene: TRBV5-1; CDR3aa: CASSLESGGGRDTQYF
v_gene: TRBV19; CDR3aa: CASSILGQGQGSGANVLTF
v_gene: TRBV5-1; CDR3aa: CASSLTRTSGGSVETQYF
v_gene: TRBV6-5; CDR3aa: CASSTGGEGTEAFF
v_gene: TRBV5-1; CDR3aa: CASSESSYNSPLHF
v_gene: TRBV11-1; CDR3aa: CASSLAAQGAPGYGYTF
v_gene: TRBV18; CDR3aa: CASSPRGLDNSPLHF
v_gene: TRBV3-1/TRBV3-2; CDR3aa: CASRNFGTGDNEQYF
v_gene: TRBV9; CDR3aa: CASSTPDRAGNTIYF
v_gene: TRBV7-2; CDR3aa: CASSPQPTGGEAFF
v_gene: TRBV1; CDR3aa: CTSSQAGEGWGETQYF
v_gene: TRBV7-8; CDR3aa: CASSLRQGAPNYGYTF
v_gene: TRBV28; CDR3aa: CASSLRLEGAQETQYF
v_gene: TRBV11-2; CDR3aa: CASTVTGYSGNTIYF
v_gene: TRBV5-1; CDR3aa: CASTLNDRVGEKLFF
v_gene: TRBV7-2; CDR3aa: CASSLKPQGAVGYTF
v_gene: TRBV4-2; CDR3aa: CASSQDHDRSVWPQHF
v_gene: TRBV3-1/TRBV3-2; CDR3aa: CASSPLRAGVGEQYF
v_gene: TRBV19; CDR3aa: CASHLAGYTDTQYF
v_gene: TRBV10-3; CDR3aa: CAISESLQGVTGELFF
v_gene: TRBV4-2; CDR3aa: CASSQIAGGKNNEQFF
v_gene: TRBV7-2; CDR3aa: CASSLAQGANSPLHF
v_gene: TRBV19; CDR3aa: CASRRLVTDTQYF
v_gene: TRBV3-1/TRBV3-2; CDR3aa: CASIPLYRPSHSYEQYF
v_gene: TRBV11-1; CDR3aa: CASSFAGTEAFF
v_gene: TRBV4-2; CDR3aa: CASSQRQGLTYEQYF
v_gene: TRBV12-3/TRBV12-4; CDR3aa: CASRQGVYEQYF
v_gene: TRBV5-1; CDR3aa: CASSSGIGEAEAFF
v_gene: TRBV18; CDR3aa: CASSPGTGDQPQHF
v_gene: TRBV27; CDR3aa: CASTRDRDHLFSYEQYF